These T cell receptor beta chains were read from a single sample in a study of blood T cells in healthy people across ages. TCRdb fed the 5' RACE reads into MiXCR, producing one record per CDR3 protein. The table lists about 2 million distinct CDR3 sequences, just under 50% of them singletons, with approximately 2% in the top ten. Sequences were obtained from blood. The origin of the receptors is a middle-aged woman in good health. Both conserved end residues are part of each CDR3. The D gene is left open where the match is weak. Expanded clones are given a class, and other clones once, few, many or no size at all.

j_gene	v_gene	d_gene	abundance	CDR3aa	CDR3nt
TRBJ1-1	TRBV9	TRBD1	.	CASSPLGAGGGTEAFF	TGTGCCAGCAGCCCTCTAGGAGCAGGGGGAGGTACTGAAGCTTTCTTT
TRBJ2-5	TRBV20-1	.	.	CSARWGGPQETQYF	TGCAGTGCTAGATGGGGGGGGCCCCAAGAGACCCAGTACTTC
TRBJ2-3	TRBV7-2	.	.	CASSYFLGVQGDTQYF	TGTGCCAGCAGCTATTTCTTGGGGGTTCAAGGGGATACGCAGTATTTT
TRBJ2-7	TRBV5-4	TRBD1	few	CASSWGGQGTYEQYF	TGTGCCAGCAGCTGGGGGGGACAGGGGACCTACGAGCAGTACTTC
TRBJ1-5	TRBV20-1	.	few	CSARDLQGGNQPQHF	TGCAGTGCTAGAGATCTCCAGGGAGGCAATCAGCCCCAGCATTTT
TRBJ2-5	TRBV11-1	.	.	CASSSRMGDLETQYF	TGTGCCAGCAGCTCTCGAATGGGGGACTTAGAGACCCAGTACTTC
TRBJ2-1	TRBV20-1	.	few	CSAHRVDEQFF	TGCAGTGCTCATAGGGTTGATGAGCAGTTCTTC
TRBJ2-1	TRBV6-2/TRBV6-3	TRBD1	.	CASEGQGAYNEQFF	TGTGCCAGTGAGGGACAGGGCGCCTACAATGAGCAGTTCTTC
TRBJ2-7	TRBV20-1	TRBD1	.	CSASGTGIEQYF	TGCAGTGCTAGTGGGACAGGGATCGAGCAGTACTTC
TRBJ2-1	TRBV27	.	.	CASSLRGRYNEQFF	TGTGCCAGCAGTTTGAGGGGGAGGTACAATGAGCAGTTCTTC
TRBJ2-4	TRBV6-5	.	few	CASSYSSGGENIQYF	TGTGCCAGCAGTTACTCATCCGGGGGCGAAAACATTCAGTACTTC
TRBJ1-5	TRBV4-2	TRBD1	.	CASSQEQGIIWPQHF	TGTGCCAGCAGCCAAGAACAGGGGATCATATGGCCCCAGCATTTT
TRBJ1-5	TRBV5-1	.	few	CASSQAGIDQPQHF	TGCGCCAGCAGCCAGGCTGGGATTGATCAGCCCCAGCATTTT
TRBJ1-1	TRBV7-2	.	.	CASSVGPATEAFF	TGTGCCAGCAGCGTAGGCCCTGCCACTGAAGCTTTCTTT
TRBJ2-3	TRBV11-2	TRBD1	few	CASSLSFGTGVTDTQYF	TGTGCCAGCAGCCTCTCCTTTGGGACAGGGGTAACAGATACGCAGTATTTT
TRBJ1-1	TRBV6-6	.	.	CASRPTQGSVTEAFF	TGTGCCAGCAGGCCAACACAGGGCTCGGTCACTGAAGCTTTCTTT
TRBJ2-7	TRBV29-1	.	few	CSAPVPYEQYF	TGCAGCGCCCCGGTGCCCTACGAGCAGTACTTC
TRBJ2-3	TRBV9	.	.	CASSVAGFKYF	TGTGCCAGCAGCGTAGCAGGGTTTAAGTATTTT
TRBJ1-2	TRBV20-1	.	few	CSAGESVGYGYTF	TGCAGTGCCGGGGAGTCAGTTGGCTATGGCTACACCTTC
TRBJ2-5	TRBV4-1	TRBD2	.	CASSQDGRGETQYF	TGCGCCAGCAGCCAAGATGGGCGGGGGGAGACCCAGTACTTC
TRBJ2-1	TRBV5-1	TRBD2	.	CASSSRLAAFNEQFF	TGCGCCAGCAGCTCTCGACTAGCAGCTTTTAATGAGCAGTTCTTC
TRBJ1-1	TRBV21-1	.	.	CASTPDPNTEAFF	TGTGCCAGCACTCCCGACCCGAACACTGAAGCTTTCTTT
TRBJ2-1	TRBV5-1	TRBD2	.	CASKTSGGDEQFF	TGCGCCAGCAAGACTAGCGGGGGGGATGAGCAGTTCTTC
TRBJ2-3	TRBV4-2	.	.	CASSQLPSTDTQYF	TGTGCCAGCAGCCAACTCCCTAGCACAGATACGCAGTATTTT
TRBJ2-3	TRBV6-1	TRBD1	.	CASSPGQGASGTDTQYF	TGTGCCTCGTCACCGGGACAGGGGGCAAGCGGGACAGATACGCAGTATTTT
TRBJ1-2	TRBV20-1	.	.	CSARDSGPNYGYTF	TGCAGTGCTAGAGATTCAGGTCCCAACTATGGCTACACCTTC
TRBJ2-4	TRBV13	.	few	CASKRMGAKNIQYF	TGTGCCAGCAAACGTATGGGCGCCAAAAACATTCAGTACTTC
TRBJ2-1	TRBV29-1	.	few	CSGNRDINEQFF	TGCAGCGGAAACCGGGACATCAATGAGCAGTTCTTC
TRBJ2-1	TRBV4-1	.	few	CASSLQGLLGDNEQFF	TGCGCCAGCAGCCTACAGGGACTCCTAGGAGACAATGAGCAGTTCTTC
TRBJ2-3	TRBV5-6	.	.	CASSLDRIRYTQYF	TGTGCCAGCAGCTTGGACAGGATCAGATACACGCAGTATTTT
TRBJ2-2	TRBV27	.	.	CASSLSGRGPGELFF	TGTGCCAGCAGTTTATCTGGGAGGGGGCCCGGGGAGCTGTTTTTT
TRBJ1-2	TRBV5-1	.	once	CASSVSRISYTF	TGCGCCAGCAGCGTATCCAGGATAAGCTACACCTTC
TRBJ2-7	TRBV6-5	TRBD1	.	CASRPTGAGFEQYF	TGTGCCAGCAGGCCGACAGGGGCTGGTTTCGAGCAGTACTTC
TRBJ2-3	TRBV5-1	TRBD2	few	CASSLVGARTSGSTDTQYF	TGCGCCAGCAGCTTGGTAGGGGCGAGGACTAGCGGGAGCACAGATACGCAGTATTTT
TRBJ2-1	TRBV5-1	.	.	CASSKGLNNEQFF	TGCGCCAGCAGCAAGGGACTTAACAATGAGCAGTTCTTC
TRBJ2-7	TRBV12-3/TRBV12-4	.	few	CASSDPTGRGEQYF	TGTGCCAGCAGTGACCCTACAGGGAGGGGCGAGCAGTACTTC
TRBJ2-7	TRBV4-2	.	few	CASSQDLKGDSDYGSYEQYF	TGTGCCAGCAGCCAAGATCTCAAGGGGGATTCGGATTACGGCTCCTACGAGCAGTACTTC
TRBJ2-3	TRBV7-9	TRBD2	.	CASKSAGLTDTQYF	TGTGCCAGCAAGTCAGCGGGGCTGACAGATACGCAGTATTTT
TRBJ2-1	TRBV6-6	.	few	CASSSEEAGSSYNEQFF	TGTGCCAGCAGCTCCGAGGAGGCAGGGAGCTCCTACAATGAGCAGTTCTTC
TRBJ2-5	TRBV6-6	.	.	CASSYRTNEQYF	TGTGCCAGCAGTTACAGGACAAATGAGCAGTACTTC
TRBJ1-4	TRBV20-1	TRBD1	.	CSARDQTGDNEKLFF	TGCAGTGCTAGGGACCAGACAGGGGATAATGAAAAACTGTTTTTT
TRBJ2-3	TRBV4-2	TRBD1	.	CASSPNPGQGLSDTQYF	TGTGCCAGCAGCCCTAACCCGGGACAGGGGTTATCAGATACGCAGTATTTT
TRBJ2-7	TRBV28	.	few	CASSLVQGAQYF	TGTGCCAGCAGTTTAGTTCAGGGAGCGCAGTACTTC
TRBJ1-2	TRBV20-1	TRBD1	.	CSAEPGQSYGYTF	TGCAGTGCAGAACCGGGACAGTCCTATGGCTACACCTTC
TRBJ1-6	TRBV27	.	.	CASSLDGPRSLNSPLHF	TGTGCCAGCAGTTTAGATGGGCCCCGGTCCCTAAATTCACCCCTCCACTTT
TRBJ1-2	TRBV4-1	TRBD1	.	CASSQASDRANYGYTF	TGCGCCAGCAGCCAAGCTTCCGACAGGGCTAACTATGGCTACACCTTC